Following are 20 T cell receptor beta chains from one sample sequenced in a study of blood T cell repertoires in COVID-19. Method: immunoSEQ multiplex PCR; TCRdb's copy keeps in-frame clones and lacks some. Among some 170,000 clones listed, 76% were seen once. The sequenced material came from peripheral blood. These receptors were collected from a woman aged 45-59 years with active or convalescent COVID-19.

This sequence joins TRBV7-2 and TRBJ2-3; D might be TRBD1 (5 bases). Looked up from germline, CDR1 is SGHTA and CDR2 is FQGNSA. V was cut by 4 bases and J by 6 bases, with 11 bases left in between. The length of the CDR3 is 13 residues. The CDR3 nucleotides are TGTGCCAGCAGCTGGGCAAAGGGGGATACGCAGTATTTT. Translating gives CASSWAKGDTQYF.

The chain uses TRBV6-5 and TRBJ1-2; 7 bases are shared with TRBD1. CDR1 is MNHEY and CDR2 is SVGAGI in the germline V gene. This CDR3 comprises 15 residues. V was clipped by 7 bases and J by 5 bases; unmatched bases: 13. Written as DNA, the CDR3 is TGTGCCAGCACCGCCGGCCCGACAGGGCTGTATGGCTACACCTTC. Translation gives CASTAGPTGLYGYTF.

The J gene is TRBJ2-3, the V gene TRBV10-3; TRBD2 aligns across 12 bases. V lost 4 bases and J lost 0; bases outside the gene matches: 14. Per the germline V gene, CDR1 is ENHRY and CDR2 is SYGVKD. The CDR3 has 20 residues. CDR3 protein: CAISVFASGRESASTDTQYF. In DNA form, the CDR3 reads TGTGCCATCAGTGTTTTTGCTAGCGGGAGGGAAAGTGCTAGCACAGATACGCAGTATTTT.

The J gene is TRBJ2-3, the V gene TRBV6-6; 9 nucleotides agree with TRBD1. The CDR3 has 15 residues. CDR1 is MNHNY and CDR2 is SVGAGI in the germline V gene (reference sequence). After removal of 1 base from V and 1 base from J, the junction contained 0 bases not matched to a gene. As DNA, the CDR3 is TGTGCCAGCAGTTACTGGACAGGGGGCACAGATACGCAGTATTTT. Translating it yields CASSYWTGGTDTQYF.

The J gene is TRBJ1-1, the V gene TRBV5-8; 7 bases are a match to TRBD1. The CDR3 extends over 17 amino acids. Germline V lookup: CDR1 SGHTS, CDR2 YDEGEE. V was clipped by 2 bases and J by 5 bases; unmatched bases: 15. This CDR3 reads CASSFGKGAAGRTEAFF. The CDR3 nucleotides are TGTGCCAGCAGCTTTGGGAAGGGGGCGGCCGGTCGTACTGAAGCTTTCTTT.

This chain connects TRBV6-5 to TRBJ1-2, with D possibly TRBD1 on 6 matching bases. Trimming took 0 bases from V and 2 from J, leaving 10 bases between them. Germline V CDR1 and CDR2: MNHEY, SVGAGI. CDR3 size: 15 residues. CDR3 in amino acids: CASSYSWTANYGYTF. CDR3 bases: TGTGCCAGCAGTTACTCCTGGACAGCCAACTATGGCTACACCTTC.

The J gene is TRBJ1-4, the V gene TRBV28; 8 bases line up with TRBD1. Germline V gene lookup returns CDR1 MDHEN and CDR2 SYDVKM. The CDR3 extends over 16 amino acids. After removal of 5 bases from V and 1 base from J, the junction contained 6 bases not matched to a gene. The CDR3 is CASSLTGAVTNEKLFF. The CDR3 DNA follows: TGTGCCAGCAGTCTGACAGGGGCAGTAACTAATGAAAAACTGTTTTTT.

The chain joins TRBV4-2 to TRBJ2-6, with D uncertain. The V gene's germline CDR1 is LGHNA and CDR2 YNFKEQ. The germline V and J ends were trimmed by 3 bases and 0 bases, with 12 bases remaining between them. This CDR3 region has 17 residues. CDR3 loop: CASSQETLRSGANVLTF. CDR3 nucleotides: TGTGCCAGCAGCCAGGAGACCCTCCGCTCTGGGGCCAACGTCCTGACTTTC.

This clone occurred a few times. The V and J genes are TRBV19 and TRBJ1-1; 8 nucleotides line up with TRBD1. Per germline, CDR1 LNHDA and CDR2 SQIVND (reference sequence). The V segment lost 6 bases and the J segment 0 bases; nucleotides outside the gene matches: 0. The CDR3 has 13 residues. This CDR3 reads CASSRGLNTEAFF. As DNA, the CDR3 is TGTGCCAGTAGCAGGGGGCTGAACACTGAAGCTTTCTTT.

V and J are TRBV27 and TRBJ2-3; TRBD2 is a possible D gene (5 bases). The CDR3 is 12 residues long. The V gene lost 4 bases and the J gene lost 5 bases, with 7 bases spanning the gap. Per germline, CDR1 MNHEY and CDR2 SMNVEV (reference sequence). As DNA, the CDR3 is TGTGCCAGCAGTTGGACTGGAGATACGCAGTATTTT. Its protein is CASSWTGDTQYF.

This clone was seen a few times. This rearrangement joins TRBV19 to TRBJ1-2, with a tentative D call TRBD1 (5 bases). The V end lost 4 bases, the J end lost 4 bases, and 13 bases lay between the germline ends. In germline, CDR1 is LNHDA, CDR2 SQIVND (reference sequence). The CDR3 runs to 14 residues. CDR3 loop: CASSRGRDFYGYTF. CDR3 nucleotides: TGTGCCAGTAGTAGGGGCAGGGACTTCTATGGCTACACCTTC.

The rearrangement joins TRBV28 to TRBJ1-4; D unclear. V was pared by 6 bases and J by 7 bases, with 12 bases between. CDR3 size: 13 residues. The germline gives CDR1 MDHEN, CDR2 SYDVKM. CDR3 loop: CASRSFIGEKLFF. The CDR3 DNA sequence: TGTGCCAGCAGAAGCTTTATTGGTGAAAAACTGTTTTTT.

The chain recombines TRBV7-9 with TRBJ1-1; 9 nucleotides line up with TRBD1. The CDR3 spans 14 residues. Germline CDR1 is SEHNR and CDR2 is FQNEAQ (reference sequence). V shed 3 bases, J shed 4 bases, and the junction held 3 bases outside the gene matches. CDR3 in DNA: TGTGCCAGCAGCTTGCCGGGACAGGGCACTGAAGCTTTCTTT. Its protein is CASSLPGQGTEAFF.

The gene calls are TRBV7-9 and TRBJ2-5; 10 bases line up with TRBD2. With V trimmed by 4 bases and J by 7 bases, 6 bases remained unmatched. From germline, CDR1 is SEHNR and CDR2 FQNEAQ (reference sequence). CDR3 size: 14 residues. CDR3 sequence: CASSSSGGAGTQYF. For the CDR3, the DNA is TGTGCCAGCAGCTCGAGCGGGGGGGCAGGGACCCAGTACTTC.

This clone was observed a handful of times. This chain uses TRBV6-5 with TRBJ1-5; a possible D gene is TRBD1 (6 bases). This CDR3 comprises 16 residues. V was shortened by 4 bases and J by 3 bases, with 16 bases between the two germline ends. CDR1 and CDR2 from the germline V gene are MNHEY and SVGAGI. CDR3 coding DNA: TGTGCCAGCAGTTGGACAGTTTCCGTATCCAATCAGCCCCAGCATTTT. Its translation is CASSWTVSVSNQPQHF.

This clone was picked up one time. Here the CDR3 DNA reads TGTGCCAGCAGGAGTACAGGGGGCGCCGCTGAAGCTTTCTTT. Amino acids: CASRSTGGAAEAFF. The rearrangement uses TRBV6-5 and TRBJ1-1, with TRBD1 matching over 9 bases. This CDR3 region has 14 residues. Unmatched junction bases numbered 8, after V lost 6 bases and J lost 6 bases. Germline V gene data show CDR1 as MNHEY and CDR2 as SVGAGI.

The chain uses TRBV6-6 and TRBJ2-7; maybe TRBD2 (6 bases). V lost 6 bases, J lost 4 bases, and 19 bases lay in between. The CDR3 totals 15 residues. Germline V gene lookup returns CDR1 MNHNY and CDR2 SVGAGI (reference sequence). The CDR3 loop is CASREGRRGQYEQYF. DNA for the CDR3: TGTGCCAGCAGGGAGGGTCGGAGGGGCCAATACGAGCAGTACTTC.

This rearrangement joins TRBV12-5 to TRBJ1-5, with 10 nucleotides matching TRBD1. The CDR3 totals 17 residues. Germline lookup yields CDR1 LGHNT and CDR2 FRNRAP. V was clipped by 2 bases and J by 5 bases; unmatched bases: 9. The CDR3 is CASGLLRGTGEHQPQHF. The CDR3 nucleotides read TGTGCTAGTGGTTTGCTCCGGGGGACAGGGGAACATCAGCCCCAGCATTTT.

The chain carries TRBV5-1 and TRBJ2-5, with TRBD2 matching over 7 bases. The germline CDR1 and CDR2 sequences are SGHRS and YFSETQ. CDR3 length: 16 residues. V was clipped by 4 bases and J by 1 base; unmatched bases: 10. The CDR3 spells CASSPGAGDSQETQYF. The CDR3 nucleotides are TGCGCCAGCAGCCCTGGGGCGGGAGATAGCCAAGAGACCCAGTACTTC.

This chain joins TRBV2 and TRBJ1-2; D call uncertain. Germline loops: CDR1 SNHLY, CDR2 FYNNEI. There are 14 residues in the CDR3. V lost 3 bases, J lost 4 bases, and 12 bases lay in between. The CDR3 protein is CASSEGRGSYGYTF. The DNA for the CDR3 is TGTGCCAGCAGTGAGGGCCGAGGGAGCTATGGCTACACCTTC.